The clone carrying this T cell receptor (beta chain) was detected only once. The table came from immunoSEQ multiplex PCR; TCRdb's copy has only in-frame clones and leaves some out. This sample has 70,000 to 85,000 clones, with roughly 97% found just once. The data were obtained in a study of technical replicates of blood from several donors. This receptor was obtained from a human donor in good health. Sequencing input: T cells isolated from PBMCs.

CDR3 region: CASSPGAGASTDTQYF. The CDR3 coding sequence is TGCGCCAGCAGCCCGGGTGCGGGGGCGAGCACAGATACGCAGTATTTT. The V and J genes are TRBV5-1 and TRBJ2-3; D might be TRBD2 (7 bases). V lost 4 bases to trimming and J lost 0 bases, with 15 bases between them. Germline V gene data show CDR1 as SGHRS and CDR2 as YFSETQ. The CDR3 runs 16 residues.